The next 8 T cell receptor beta chains were all read from a single sample in a study of blood T cell repertoires in COVID-19. Sequencing was performed with immunoSEQ multiplex PCR; in TCRdb, only in-frame clones are kept and a portion is missing. This table has roughly 65,000 clones, roughly three quarters appearing once. Sample: peripheral blood. Receptor source: a human donor in a cohort sampled during active COVID-19.

In its sample, this clone was seen many times. The rearrangement joins TRBV5-4 to TRBJ1-5; D is perhaps TRBD1 (6 bases). V was clipped by 4 bases and J by 2 bases, with 10 bases between them. The CDR3 sequence is 14 residues long. From germline, CDR1 is SGHNT and CDR2 YYREEE (reference sequence). The CDR3 coding sequence is TGTGCCAGCAGCCGGGCAGGGGGCAATCAGCCCCAGCATTTT. This codes for CASSRAGGNQPQHF.

The chain carries TRBV5-4 and TRBJ2-3; 12 bases match TRBD2. This CDR3 comprises 15 residues. V shed 3 bases and J 4 bases; nucleotides not matched to a gene: 3. Germline loops: CDR1 SGHNT, CDR2 YYREEE (reference sequence). The CDR3 reads CASSSLAGGADTQYF. CDR3 DNA: TGTGCCAGCAGCTCACTAGCGGGAGGCGCAGATACGCAGTATTTT.

The chain has TRBV28 and TRBJ2-3; 7 bases map to TRBD1. The CDR3 extends over 16 amino acids. Germline CDR1 and CDR2: MDHEN and SYDVKM. The ends lost 4 bases at V and 2 bases at J; junction bases unmatched: 9. DNA of the CDR3: TGTGCCAGCAGTTCGTCCCGGGACAGCTACACAGATACGCAGTATTTT. Protein product: CASSSSRDSYTDTQYF. The variable domain in full, with the rest retrieved from reference TRBV28 and TRBJ2-3, is DVKVTQSSRYLVKRTGEKVFLECVQDMDHENMFWYRQDPGLGLRLIYFSYDVKMKEKGDIPEGYSVSREKKERFSLILESASTNQTSMYLCASSSSRDSYTDTQYFGPGTRLTVL.

In DNA form, the CDR3 reads TGTGCCTGGAGTGTACTTCCGGGGGGTAATCAGCCCCAGCATTTT. The encoded protein is CAWSVLPGGNQPQHF. The V call is TRBV30, the J call TRBJ1-5; tentative D call: TRBD1 (5 bases). The CDR3 contains 15 residues. V lost 0 bases to trimming and J lost 4 bases, with 13 bases between them. Germline assignment: CDR1 GTSNPN and CDR2 SVGIG (reference sequence).

The genes are TRBV29-1 and TRBJ2-5; D remains unclear. Trimming took off 3 bases at V and 5 bases at J, with 4 bases between the two ends. CDR1 is SQVTM and CDR2 is ANQGSEA in the germline V gene. CDR3 size: 10 residues. The CDR3 sequence: CSVDSETQYF. The CDR3 DNA follows: TGCAGCGTTGATAGCGAGACCCAGTACTTC.

The J gene is TRBJ2-1, the V gene TRBV7-9; 9 bases line up with TRBD2. CDR1 is SEHNR and CDR2 is FQNEAQ in the germline V gene (reference sequence). This CDR3 is built from 17 residues. V gave up 1 base and J gave up 4 bases; unmatched junction bases: 8. The CDR3 coding sequence is TGTGCCAGCAGCTTAGGGGCTAGCGGGATTCTTTACAATGAGCAGTTCTTC. Protein product: CASSLGASGILYNEQFF.

The chain has TRBV19 and TRBJ2-5, with TRBD1 identical over 10 bases. The junction had 7 bases not matched to a gene; V was cut back by 7 bases and J by 5 bases. The CDR3 is made up of 14 amino acids. CDR1 and CDR2 (germline): LNHDA, SQIVND (reference sequence). The CDR3 bases are TGTGCCAGTACCCGGGGGGACAGGGGCGAGACCCAGTACTTC. It codes for CASTRGDRGETQYF. The full variable domain, its missing parts supplied by reference TRBV19 and TRBJ2-5, is DGGITQSPKYLFRKEGQNVTLSCEQNLNHDAMYWYRQDPGQGLRLIYYSQIVNDFQKGDIAEGYSVSREKKESFPLTVTSAQKNPTAFYLCASTRGDRGETQYFGPGTRLLVL.

This clone was counted between two and nine times. This rearrangement joins TRBV10-3 to TRBJ2-3; possible D gene TRBD2, 6 bases. Trimming removed 10 bases at V and 0 bases at J, with 14 bases between. CDR1 ENHRY and CDR2 SYGVKD come from the germline V gene. This CDR3 region has 14 residues. The CDR3 coding sequence is TGTGCCACCCGGGGGTCAATGAGCACAGATACGCAGTATTTT. Translated: CATRGSMSTDTQYF.